These T cell receptor beta chains were read from a single sample in a study of technical replicates of blood from a few donors. Method: immunoSEQ multiplex PCR; TCRdb's copy keeps in-frame clones and lacks some. The data hold roughly 79,000 clones, with 96% observed a single time. The specimen was T cells isolated from PBMCs. These receptors all stem from a human donor in good health. Each CDR3 is given with its conserved first and last residue. A D gene is named only where the DNA matches it firmly. Only some rows state a clone size, as once, few, many or a class for expanded clones.

len | j_gene | abundance | d_gene | v_gene | CDR3nt | CDR3aa
17 | TRBJ2-5 | NA | NA | TRBV5-1 | TGCGCCAGCAGCTTGGGGCTAGCCGATAGGTATTCCCAGACCCAGTACTTC | CASSLGLADRYSQTQYF
13 | TRBJ2-1 | NA | NA | TRBV27 | TGTGCCAGCAGTTTATCAGAGGGTGCTGAGCAGTTCTTC | CASSLSEGAEQFF
16 | TRBJ2-5 | NA | TRBD2 | TRBV4-3 | TGCGCCAGCAGCCAAGAGCGGGAGGGCCTCGGAGAGACCCAGTACTTC | CASSQEREGLGETQYF
16 | TRBJ1-2 | NA | TRBD1 | TRBV5-1 | TGCGCCAGCAGCTCCTATTACCCGGGACAGGGATCTGGCTACACCTTC | CASSSYYPGQGSGYTF
12 | TRBJ1-2 | NA | TRBD1 | TRBV6-5 | TGTGCCACCCAGACAGGGCTCTATGGCTACACCTTC | CATQTGLYGYTF
14 | TRBJ1-1 | NA | NA | TRBV6-1 | TGTGCCAGCAGTGAACCAGAATTGAACACTGAAGCTTTCTTT | CASSEPELNTEAFF
15 | TRBJ1-3 | NA | NA | TRBV4-1 | TGCGCCAGCAGCAGGCTAGGGGGAGCAGGAAACACCATATATTTT | CASSRLGGAGNTIYF
19 | TRBJ2-2 | NA | TRBD2 | TRBV4-3 | TGCGCCAGCAGCCAAGAAGACCCAGCGGGAGGGCCGGGCACCGGGGAGCTGTTTTTT | CASSQEDPAGGPGTGELFF
13 | TRBJ2-1 | NA | NA | TRBV6-4 | TGTGCCAGCAGTGTTGAGGGTTTTGGTGAGCAGTTCTTC | CASSVEGFGEQFF
13 | TRBJ1-2 | NA | NA | TRBV29-1 | TGCAGCGTTGAACCCGGGGGGAACTATGGCTACACCTTC | CSVEPGGNYGYTF
13 | TRBJ2-3 | NA | NA | TRBV5-4 | TGTGCCAGCAGCTTGCCAGGGGAGGATACGCAGTATTTT | CASSLPGEDTQYF
14 | TRBJ2-5 | NA | TRBD2 | TRBV6-5 | TGTGCCAGCAGTCCCGGACTAGTTAGGGAGACCCAGTACTTC | CASSPGLVRETQYF
15 | TRBJ1-2 | NA | TRBD1 | TRBV27 | TGTGCCAGCAGTTTAACCCAGACAGGGAACTATGGCTACACCTTC | CASSLTQTGNYGYTF
15 | TRBJ1-1 | NA | NA | TRBV14 | TGTGCCAGCAGCCAGGACCGACTCAGGGGCACTGAAGCTTTCTTT | CASSQDRLRGTEAFF
16 | TRBJ2-1 | NA | NA | TRBV7-9 | TGTGCCAGCAGCTTAGTTACAGGGTATTTCAACAATGAGCAGTTCTTC | CASSLVTGYFNNEQFF
16 | TRBJ1-3 | NA | NA | TRBV6-5 | TGTGCCAGCAGTTCCCCGCAGGGGCCCTCTGGAAACACCATATATTTT | CASSSPQGPSGNTIYF
13 | TRBJ2-1 | NA | NA | TRBV27 | TGTGCCAGCAGCGGGAGTAACGGCAATGAGCAGTTCTTC | CASSGSNGNEQFF
13 | TRBJ1-1 | NA | NA | TRBV7-2 | TGTGCCAGCAGCCTAAGGTTGGGACAAGAAGCTTTCTTT | CASSLRLGQEAFF
13 | TRBJ1-5 | NA | TRBD1 | TRBV2 | TGTGCCAGCAGTCCACAGGGGAATCAGCCCCAGCATTTT | CASSPQGNQPQHF
13 | TRBJ2-2 | NA | NA | TRBV11-3 | TGTGCCAGCAGCTTAGGTCCGACCGGGGAGCTGTTTTTT | CASSLGPTGELFF
18 | TRBJ2-2 | NA | TRBD2 | TRBV4-1 | TGCGCCAGCAGCCAAGTTATAGCGGGAGTCGGGAACACCGGGGAGCTGTTTTTT | CASSQVIAGVGNTGELFF
17 | TRBJ2-2 | NA | TRBD2 | TRBV4-2 | TGTGCCAGCAGCCAGGGCGGGAGGGCGGACACGGCCGGGGAGCTGTTTTTT | CASSQGGRADTAGELFF
12 | TRBJ2-1 | NA | NA | TRBV2 | TGTGCCAGCAGTGAACAGGGTGTTGAGCAGTTCTTC | CASSEQGVEQFF
15 | TRBJ2-6 | once | NA | TRBV29-1 | TGCAGCGTTAGATACGGAGGATCTGGGGCCAACGTCCTGACTTTC | CSVRYGGSGANVLTF
13 | TRBJ1-3 | NA | NA | TRBV9 | TGTGCCAGCACTGCCGGAGATGGAAACACCATATATTTT | CASTAGDGNTIYF
14 | TRBJ1-2 | NA | NA | TRBV28 | TGTGCCAGCAGTTTACGGGGAACTTACTATGGCTACACCTTC | CASSLRGTYYGYTF
15 | TRBJ2-1 | NA | TRBD2 | TRBV4-1 | TGCGCCAGCAGCCCAGTGGTAGCGGGAGGAGGTGAGCAGTTCTTC | CASSPVVAGGGEQFF
15 | TRBJ2-2 | NA | NA | TRBV25-1 | TGTGCCAGCAGTGAATGGGCAGGGCCCACCGGGGAGCTGTTTTTT | CASSEWAGPTGELFF
14 | TRBJ1-2 | NA | NA | TRBV6-5 | TGTGCCAGCAGTTACTCGCAGGGTGGATATGGCTACACCTTC | CASSYSQGGYGYTF
11 | TRBJ1-1 | NA | NA | TRBV6-1 | TGTGCCAGCAGTATAAACACTGAAGCTTTCTTT | CASSINTEAFF
14 | TRBJ2-7 | NA | TRBD2 | TRBV2 | TGTGCCAGCAGAACGATCGGCGGGAGTGCCGAGCAGTACTTC | CASRTIGGSAEQYF
15 | TRBJ2-2 | NA | NA | TRBV11-3 | TGTGCCAGCAGCTTAGGCGGGGATAACACCGGGGAGCTGTTTTTT | CASSLGGDNTGELFF
13 | TRBJ2-3 | NA | TRBD2 | TRBV19 | TGTGCCAGCCGCCAAGCGGGGCTGGATACGCAGTATTTT | CASRQAGLDTQYF
14 | TRBJ2-1 | NA | TRBD2 | TRBV10-3 | TGTGCCATCAGCACACTAGCGGGAGGTAATGAGCAGTTCTTC | CAISTLAGGNEQFF
16 | TRBJ1-3 | NA | NA | TRBV7-8 | TGTGCCAGCAGCTTAGCCGGGACTCTCAGTGGAAACACCATATATTTT | CASSLAGTLSGNTIYF
15 | TRBJ1-3 | NA | NA | TRBV5-6 | TGTGCCAGCAGCACCACCGGGACAACGGGAAACACCATATATTTT | CASSTTGTTGNTIYF
15 | TRBJ2-1 | NA | TRBD2 | TRBV13 | TGTGCCAGCAGCGGGACTAGCGGGAGGTACGCTGAGCAGTTCTTC | CASSGTSGRYAEQFF
15 | TRBJ1-5 | NA | TRBD1 | TRBV4-2 | TGTGCCAGCAGCCAAGAGACAGGGGGCGTGGGTGCCCAGCATTTT | CASSQETGGVGAQHF
13 | TRBJ1-1 | NA | NA | TRBV5-8 | TGTGCCAGCAGCCGAACAGGGTTCACTGAAGCTTTCTTT | CASSRTGFTEAFF
14 | TRBJ2-7 | NA | TRBD2 | TRBV15 | TGTGCCACCAGCGTTCCGGGACTAACCTACGAGCAGTACTTC | CATSVPGLTYEQYF
11 | TRBJ2-3 | NA | NA | TRBV6-5 | TGTGCCAGCAGTTTGCGGGATACGCAGTATTTT | CASSLRDTQYF
12 | TRBJ1-2 | NA | NA | TRBV5-8 | TGTGCCAGCAGCCTTACAGGAAAGGGCTACACCTTC | CASSLTGKGYTF
17 | TRBJ2-3 | NA | NA | TRBV7-2 | TGTGCCAGCAGCCCAGTAGCGGTCTTAACTAGCACAGATACGCAGTATTTT | CASSPVAVLTSTDTQYF
14 | TRBJ2-3 | NA | NA | TRBV6-1 | TGTGCCTTCACACCGGGACTCAGCACAGATACGCAGTATTTT | CAFTPGLSTDTQYF
15 | TRBJ1-1 | NA | TRBD1 | TRBV19 | TGTGCCAGTAGTGCAGAGACAGGGGGTAGCACTGAAGCTTTCTTT | CASSAETGGSTEAFF
11 | TRBJ1-1 | NA | NA | TRBV6-5 | TGTGCCAGCAGTCGGGACACTGAAGCTTTCTTT | CASSRDTEAFF
16 | TRBJ1-1 | NA | TRBD1 | TRBV5-1 | TGCGCCAGCAGCTGGGGGACAGGGGGCTGGAGCACTGAAGCTTTCTTT | CASSWGTGGWSTEAFF
16 | TRBJ2-3 | NA | TRBD2 | TRBV5-1 | TGCGCCAGCAGCCCTGGGACTAGCGGGAACACAGATACGCAGTATTTT | CASSPGTSGNTDTQYF
16 | TRBJ1-1 | NA | TRBD1 | TRBV6-6 | TGTGCCAGCAGTTTTCCCAGGGGGGATCGCGACACTGAAGCTTTCTTT | CASSFPRGDRDTEAFF
14 | TRBJ2-6 | NA | NA | TRBV5-1 | TGCGCCAGCAGCCCGAGGTCTGGGGCCAACGTCCTGACTTTC | CASSPRSGANVLTF
17 | TRBJ2-5 | NA | TRBD2 | TRBV7-9 | TGTGCCAGCAGATCTTCTAGCGGGAGGGCCCTCGGGGAGACCCAGTACTTC | CASRSSSGRALGETQYF
15 | TRBJ2-7 | NA | TRBD2 | TRBV4-1 | TGCGCCAGCAGCCAAGATAAGCGGGAGATCGACGAGCAGTACTTC | CASSQDKREIDEQYF
14 | TRBJ2-3 | few | NA | TRBV30 | TGTGCCTGCGGGAGAGGTGGAAGCACAGATACGCAGTATTTT | CACGRGGSTDTQYF
13 | TRBJ1-4 | NA | TRBD1 | TRBV7-9 | TGTGCCAGCAGCTTCGACAGGGGGGAAAAACTGTTTTTT | CASSFDRGEKLFF